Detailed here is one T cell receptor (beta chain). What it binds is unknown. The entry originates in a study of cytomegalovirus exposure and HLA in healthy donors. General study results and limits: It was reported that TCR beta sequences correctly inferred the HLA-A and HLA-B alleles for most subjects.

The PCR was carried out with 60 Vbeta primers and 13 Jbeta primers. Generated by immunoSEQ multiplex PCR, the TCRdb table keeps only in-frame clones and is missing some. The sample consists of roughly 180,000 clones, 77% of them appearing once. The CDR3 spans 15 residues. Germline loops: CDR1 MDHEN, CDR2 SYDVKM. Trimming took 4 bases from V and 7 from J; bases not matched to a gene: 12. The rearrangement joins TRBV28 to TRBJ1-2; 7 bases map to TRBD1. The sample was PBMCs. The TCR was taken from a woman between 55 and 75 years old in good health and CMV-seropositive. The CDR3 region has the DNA TGTGCCAGCAGTTCAGTAGACAGGGCTTTAGTTGGCTACACCTTC. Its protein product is CASSSVDRALVGYTF.